This T cell receptor beta chain is from a study of cytomegalovirus exposure and HLA in healthy donors. The PCR employed 60 Vbeta primers together with 13 Jbeta primers. Sequencing used immunoSEQ multiplex PCR; TCRdb keeps in-frame clones, though not all of them. The profile shows about 120,000 clones, about 75% of them singletons. Trimming shortened V by 5 bases and J by 7 bases, and 11 bases separated the two germline ends. The CDR3 sequence is 12 residues long. Germline CDR1 and CDR2: LNHDA and SQIVND (reference sequence). V gene TRBV19 combines with J gene TRBJ1-2; D unresolved. The specimen was PBMCs. The TCR originated in a man aged 55 to 70 in good health and CMV-seropositive. The CDR3 region is CASSLGPLGYTF. CDR3 DNA: TGTGCCAGTAGTCTAGGGCCGCTTGGCTACACCTTC.